One sample yielded the 24 T cell receptor beta chains listed below, sequenced in a study of blood T cell repertoires in COVID-19. Method: immunoSEQ multiplex PCR; TCRdb's copy keeps in-frame clones and lacks some. The sample includes 250,000 to 300,000 clones, approximately 90% seen only once; the top ten take roughly 8.3%. Material for sequencing was PBMCs or T cells enriched from blood (not recorded which). The receptor set was obtained from a man aged 40-55 years who had recovered from COVID-19.

The chain uses TRBV4-2 and TRBJ2-1, with a tentative D call TRBD2 (5 bases). The CDR3 sequence is 17 residues long. The V gene lost 1 base and the J gene lost 6 bases, with 19 bases spanning the gap. Germline CDR1 reads LGHNA; CDR2 reads YNFKEQ. The CDR3 nucleotides read TGTGCCAGCAGCCAAGTTAACGGGTTCGGGAATACCAATGAGCAGTTCTTC. Its translation: CASSQVNGFGNTNEQFF.

The chain joins TRBV12-3 or TRBV12-4 to TRBJ2-1; the match to TRBD2 covers 10 bases. The CDR3 runs 13 residues. The ends lost 6 bases at V and 11 bases at J; junction bases unmatched: 7. CDR3 loop: CASSAGTSAKQFF. In nucleotides, the CDR3 is TGTGCCAGCAGCGCCGGGACTAGCGCTAAGCAGTTCTTC.

This chain links TRBV9 with TRBJ1-6, with a weak D call TRBD1 (5 bases). Germline V gene sequence: CDR1 SGDLS, CDR2 YYNGEE. The CDR3 has 16 residues. Deletions cut 4 bases from V and 4 bases from J, with 15 bases between. CDR3: CASSPGQGAYNSPLHF. The CDR3 DNA follows: TGTGCCAGCAGCCCCGGACAAGGGGCATATAATTCACCCCTCCACTTT.

Comment on this clone: Other DNA sequences in this sample translate to the same CDR3. This chain joins TRBV9 and TRBJ2-7; maybe TRBD1 (5 bases). Germline CDR1 is SGDLS and CDR2 is YYNGEE. This CDR3 comprises 14 residues. Trimming cost V 0 bases and J 1 base, with 8 bases left between them. The DNA for the CDR3 is TGTGCCAGCAGCGTAGGAGACAGTTCCTACGAGCAGTACTTC. Translation gives CASSVGDSSYEQYF.

The rearrangement links TRBV28 to TRBJ1-2, with D possibly being TRBD1 (6 bases). Deletions cut 6 bases from V and 4 bases from J, with 9 bases between. This CDR3 has 12 residues. Germline assignment: CDR1 MDHEN and CDR2 SYDVKM. In DNA, the CDR3 is TGTGCCAGCAGAACGACAGGCTATGGCTACACCTTC. Translation: CASRTTGYGYTF.

This clone was seen a handful of times. The chain uses TRBV6-5 and TRBJ1-1, with D unclear. CDR1 is MNHEY and CDR2 is SVGAGI in the germline V gene. The CDR3 is 15 residues long. With 6 bases removed from V and 11 bases from J, the gap between germline ends came to 25 bases. The CDR3 DNA follows: TGTGCCAGCAGACCCCCCCGAGGGTCTCGGGCGTCGGCTTTCTTT. Protein: CASRPPRGSRASAFF.

V gene TRBV5-1 combines with J gene TRBJ2-7; D is uncertain. The V end was cut by 1 base, the J end by 4 bases, with 15 bases between. Germline CDR1 and CDR2: SGHRS and YFSETQ. The CDR3 runs 15 residues. The CDR3 here is CASSLRVDTRYEQYF. The CDR3, as DNA: TGCGCCAGCAGCTTGCGGGTGGATACGAGGTACGAGCAGTACTTC.

The V and J genes are TRBV6-5 and TRBJ2-2; 8 nucleotides match TRBD1. This CDR3 contains 15 residues. V lost 6 bases to trimming and J lost 2 bases; unmatched junction nucleotides: 5. Germline lookup yields CDR1 MNHEY and CDR2 SVGAGI. The CDR3 loop reads CASRADRGNTGELFF. The CDR3 DNA follows: TGTGCCAGCAGAGCCGACAGGGGAAACACCGGGGAGCTGTTTTTT.

V is TRBV5-6 and J is TRBJ2-2; D not resolved. The CDR3 is 13 residues long. The germline gives CDR1 SGHDT, CDR2 YYEEEE. V gave up 1 base and J gave up 5 bases, with 6 bases separating them. CDR3 nucleotides: TGTGCCAGCAGCTTGATCCAAACCGGGGAGCTGTTTTTT. As protein: CASSLIQTGELFF.

This rearrangement joins TRBV5-1 to TRBJ2-1; 9 bases are shared with TRBD2. The V gene's germline CDR1 is SGHRS and CDR2 YFSETQ. The length of the CDR3 is 15 residues. V shed 0 bases and J 15 bases; nucleotides not matched to a gene: 13. This CDR3 is CASSLERPSGNYLFF. CDR3 coding DNA: TGCGCCAGCAGCTTGGAGCGTCCTAGCGGGAATTATCTGTTCTTC. The variable domain in full, with the rest retrieved from reference TRBV5-1 and TRBJ2-1, is KAGVTQTPRYLIKTRGQQVTLSCSPISGHRSVSWYQQTPGQGLQFLFEYFSETQRNKGNFPGRFSGRQFSNSRSEMNVSTLELGDSALYLCASSLERPSGNYLFFGPGTRLTVL.

The DNA for the CDR3 is TGCGCCAGCGCACGAGACAGGGGCTACGAGCAGTACTTC. It codes for CASARDRGYEQYF. This chain links TRBV10-2 with TRBJ2-7; 8 bases are shared with TRBD1. In germline, CDR1 is WSHSY, CDR2 SAAADI. V shed 8 bases, J shed 3 bases, and the junction held 6 bases outside the gene matches. This CDR3 comprises 13 residues.

The chain has TRBV5-4 and TRBJ2-5, with D perhaps TRBD2 (6 bases). The V gene lost 3 bases and the J gene lost 1 base, with 10 bases spanning the gap. CDR1 is SGHNT and CDR2 is YYREEE in the germline V gene (reference sequence). CDR3 length: 14 residues. For the CDR3, the DNA is TGTGCCAGCAGCTCGGACTACTTCCAAGAGACCCAGTACTTC. Translation gives CASSSDYFQETQYF.

V usage is TRBV4-1 and J usage is TRBJ1-5; maybe TRBD1 (5 bases). The CDR3 extends over 16 amino acids. V lost 2 bases, J lost 3 bases, and 14 bases lay in between. CDR1 and CDR2 from the germline V gene are MGHRA and YSYEKL. The CDR3, as DNA: TGCGCCAGCAGCCAACCACGTAGGGGCCTCAATCAGCCCCAGCATTTT. The encoded protein is CASSQPRRGLNQPQHF.

The chain has TRBV6-2 or TRBV6-3 and TRBJ2-5; the D gene is possibly TRBD2 (6 bases). The germline CDR1 and CDR2 sequences are MNHEY and SVGEGT. Trimming cost V 4 bases and J 5 bases, with 17 bases left between them. This CDR3 is 15 amino acids long. The CDR3 loop reads CASSSPGLNTETQYF. The CDR3 coding sequence is TGTGCCAGCAGTTCCCCGGGACTCAATACGGAGACCCAGTACTTC.

This clone was observed once. This rearrangement joins TRBV30 to TRBJ1-3; 8 nucleotides agree with TRBD1. V shed 0 bases, J shed 3 bases, and the junction held 7 bases outside the gene matches. The CDR3 runs 16 residues. Looked up from germline, CDR1 is GTSNPN and CDR2 is SVGIG (reference sequence). CDR3 coding DNA: TGTGCCTGGAGTGTAGTCGCAGGGGGCCGTGGAAACACCATATATTTT. Translating it yields CAWSVVAGGRGNTIYF. The full variable domain, with the rest looked up from reference TRBV30 and TRBJ1-3, is SQTIHQWPATLVQPVGSPLSLECTVEGTSNPNLYWYRQAAGRGLQLLFYSVGIGQISSEVPQNLSASRPQDRQFILSSKKLLLSDSGFYLCAWSVVAGGRGNTIYFGEGSWLTVV.

The V call is TRBV7-9, the J call TRBJ1-2, with D tentatively TRBD1 (6 bases). CDR3 length: 14 amino acids. The V end was cut by 5 bases, the J end by 3 bases, with 13 bases between. CDR1 SEHNR and CDR2 FQNEAQ come from the germline V gene (reference sequence). The DNA for the CDR3 is TGTGCCAGCAGCGGCAGGGGCTCGGACTATGGCTACACCTTC. Protein: CASSGRGSDYGYTF.

The chain is built from TRBV3-1 (or the pseudogene TRBV3-2) and TRBJ1-5, with 8 bases matching TRBD1. The CDR3 runs to 15 residues. Losses at the gene ends were 7 bases for V and 0 bases for J; bases not matched to a gene: 5. The germline CDR1 and CDR2 sequences are LGHDT and YNNKEL (reference sequence). CDR3 in DNA: TGTGCCAGCAAATCGACAGGGGATAGCAATCAGCCCCAGCATTTT. Amino acid sequence: CASKSTGDSNQPQHF.

The chain recombines TRBV6-2 or TRBV6-3 with TRBJ1-2; D not resolved. There are 11 residues in the CDR3. V was trimmed by 0 bases and J by 7 bases, leaving 3 bases between them. The germline V gene has CDR1 MNHEY and CDR2 SVGEGT. CDR3 nucleotide sequence: TGTGCCAGCAGTTACTCTAGTGGCTACACCTTC. Translation gives CASSYSSGYTF.

The V gene is TRBV11-3, the J gene TRBJ2-5; 9 bases line up with TRBD1. Trimming took 4 bases from V and 5 from J; bases not matched to a gene: 8. This CDR3 is built from 15 residues. Germline V gene data show CDR1 as SGHNT and CDR2 as YENEEA. CDR3 protein: CASSSSGQGQETQYF. In nucleotides, the CDR3 is TGTGCCAGCAGCTCCTCGGGACAGGGCCAGGAGACCCAGTACTTC.

The chain combines TRBV4-1 with TRBJ1-2, with 8 bases that match TRBD1. The CDR3 extends over 16 amino acids. With V trimmed by 0 bases and J by 4 bases, 7 bases remained unmatched. The germline gives CDR1 MGHRA, CDR2 YSYEKL. The CDR3 is CASSQEVQGAGYGYTF. The CDR3 DNA is TGCGCCAGCAGCCAAGAAGTTCAGGGGGCTGGCTATGGCTACACCTTC.

The rearrangement links TRBV4-1 to TRBJ2-3, with D possibly TRBD2 on 5 matching bases. This CDR3 region has 17 residues. Germline-derived CDR1 and CDR2 are MGHRA and YSYEKL. V shed 3 bases and J shed 1 base, with 17 bases lying between them. The CDR3 region is CASSHVSLLRGTDTQYF. CDR3 in DNA: TGCGCCAGCAGCCACGTATCCCTGTTGAGGGGCACAGATACGCAGTATTTT.

The chain employs TRBV6-6 and TRBJ2-3; D perhaps matches TRBD2 (5 bases). Germline CDR1 MNHNY, CDR2 SVGAGI (reference sequence). The CDR3 covers 16 residues. Trimming took 6 bases from V and 0 from J, leaving 16 bases between them. DNA for the CDR3: TGTGCCAGCAGGGGATCGATGAGGGTGAGCACAGATACGCAGTATTTT. It codes for CASRGSMRVSTDTQYF.

CDR3 coding DNA: TGTGCCAGCAGCCAAGATCTCAGGGCCGGCTCCTACGAGCAGTACTTC. This gives the protein CASSQDLRAGSYEQYF. The V call is TRBV3-1 (or the pseudogene TRBV3-2), the J call TRBJ2-7; tentatively, D is TRBD1 (5 bases). Germline loops: CDR1 LGHDT, CDR2 YNNKEL (reference sequence). CDR3 length: 16 residues. Trimming took 0 bases from V and 0 from J, leaving 12 bases between them.

A word on this clone: At one end, the junction sequence differs from germline, possibly due to a read error. The J gene is TRBJ2-3, the V gene TRBV7-8; tentatively, D is TRBD2 (7 bases). The CDR3 runs 16 residues. Per the germline V gene, CDR1 is SGHVS and CDR2 is FQNEAQ. DNA of the CDR3: TGTGCCAGCACCTTAGGAGGAGGGGGGGAGGCAGATACGCAGTATTTT. As protein: CASTLGGGGEADTQYF.